The 31 T cell receptor beta chains in this list originate from one sample, sequenced in a study of Graves' ophthalmopathy and Graves' hyperthyroidism. RNA transcripts were the source from which TCR beta CDR3 regions were amplified. After a first-round RT-PCR with HTBI primers, a second-round multiplex PCR was run. A single record per CDR3 protein comes from TCRdb applying MiXCR to the multiplex PCR reads. The profile shows some 370,000 distinct CDR3 sequences, about a sixth of them singletons. Sequenced material: peripheral blood. The receptors originated from an adult woman with stable Graves' hyperthyroidism.

This clonotype appeared a few times. The chain couples TRBV2 to TRBJ1-5; 8 positions match TRBD1. The CDR3 is 13 amino acids. Germline V gives CDR1 SNHLY, CDR2 FYNNEI. The trim removed 7 bases at V and 6 bases at J, leaving 5 bases unmatched. The CDR3 nucleotides are TGTGCCAGCAATGACAGGGGCGGTCAGCCCCAGCATTTT. This sequence encodes CASNDRGGQPQHF.

The table lists this clonotype with many counts. This chain uses TRBV28 with TRBJ1-1; D is uncertain. This CDR3 contains 13 residues. Trimming stripped 3 bases from V and 4 bases from J, with 9 bases between. The germline V gene encodes CDR1 MDHEN and CDR2 SYDVKM. The CDR3 DNA is TGTGCCAGCAGTTTCACCGGGCTCACTGAAGCTTTCTTT. Protein: CASSFTGLTEAFF.

This clonotype was recorded many times. J is TRBJ2-7 and V is TRBV7-2; 7 nucleotides line up with TRBD2. Per the germline V gene, CDR1 is SGHTA and CDR2 is FQGNSA. V shed 5 bases, J shed 4 bases, and the junction held 8 bases outside the gene matches. This CDR3 is built from 14 residues. In DNA form, the CDR3 reads TGTGCCAGCAGCCCGGGGAGGGGTGTATACGAGCAGTACTTC. This encodes CASSPGRGVYEQYF.

This clonotype occurred a few times. A much larger clone differs by one base, so this may be a read error. J is TRBJ2-2 and V is TRBV7-2; no clear D. V gave up 5 bases and J gave up 9 bases, with 16 bases separating them. Germline V lookup: CDR1 SGHTA, CDR2 FQGNSA. The CDR3 sequence is 14 residues long. In DNA form, the CDR3 reads TGTGCCAGCAGCACGCCCCGACTTACCTGGGAGCTGTTTTTT. Residues: CASSTPRLTWELFF.

The V and J genes are TRBV27 and TRBJ1-1; D is perhaps TRBD1 (6 bases). CDR1 and CDR2 (germline): MNHEY, SMNVEV (reference sequence). The CDR3 is 18 amino acids. The V and J ends lost 2 bases and 3 bases respectively, with 22 bases between them. The CDR3 DNA reads as TGTGCCAGCAGTTTAGCGGGGGCGGGCGGGGTTTTGTACACTGAAGCTTTCTTT. It yields the protein CASSLAGAGGVLYTEAFF.

This clonotype was seen a handful of times. The rearrangement uses TRBV9 and TRBJ2-7; possibly TRBD1 or TRBD2 for D (5 bases each). Germline assignment: CDR1 SGDLS and CDR2 YYNGEE. This CDR3 has 15 amino acids. V lost 0 bases to trimming and J lost 7 bases, with 17 bases between them. The CDR3 DNA sequence: TGTGCCAGCAGCGTAGCCCTGGGGTTCGAGGGGGAGCAGTACTTC. This translates into CASSVALGFEGEQYF.

This clonotype was counted ten times or more. The chain joins TRBV24-1 to TRBJ2-7, with 7 bases fitting TRBD2. This CDR3 region has 15 residues. V dropped 3 bases and J dropped 3; count of bases not matched to a gene: 7. Germline V CDR1 and CDR2: KGHDR, SFDVKD. As DNA, the CDR3 is TGTGCCACCAGTGATGGGAGCGGGACTGACTACGAGCAGTACTTC. Translating gives CATSDGSGTDYEQYF.

Notes on this clonotype: A read error may explain this, as a much larger clone is one base away. The chain carries TRBV2 and TRBJ2-7; no clear D gene. This CDR3 comprises 14 residues. In germline, CDR1 is SNHLY, CDR2 FYNNEI. The CDR3 is CASSAGSPPYEQCF. As DNA, the CDR3 is TGTGCCAGCAGTGCCGGGTCCCCTCCGTACGAGCAGTGCTTC.

This clonotype was found many times. V gene TRBV28 combines with J gene TRBJ2-7; D is possibly TRBD2 (6 bases). The germline V gene has CDR1 MDHEN and CDR2 SYDVKM. The CDR3 sequence is 15 residues long. Trimming stripped 3 bases from V and 3 bases from J, with 15 bases between. CDR3 residues: CASSLGGVLYYEQYF. CDR3 DNA: TGTGCCAGCAGTTTGGGCGGGGTATTATACTACGAGCAGTACTTC.

This clonotype was seen at least ten times. The chain has TRBV6-5 and TRBJ2-5; D possibly corresponds to TRBD2 (6 bases). Germline V gives CDR1 MNHEY, CDR2 SVGAGI. With 7 bases removed from V and 7 bases from J, the gap between germline ends came to 16 bases. There are 13 residues in the CDR3. CDR3 region: CASTRETRGTQYF. The DNA of the CDR3 is TGTGCCAGCACCCGGGAGACCAGAGGGACCCAGTACTTC.

This clonotype appeared many times. The chain employs TRBV7-2 and TRBJ2-7; TRBD2 might be the D (5 bases). V lost 5 bases and J 7 bases, leaving 15 bases between the germline ends. The CDR3 loop spans 13 amino acids. The V gene's germline CDR1 is SGHTA and CDR2 FQGNSA. The CDR3: CASSPARTSEQYF. In DNA form, the CDR3 reads TGTGCCAGCAGCCCTGCCCGGACTTCAGAGCAGTACTTC.

This clonotype appeared many times. J is TRBJ1-5 and V is TRBV28, with D maybe TRBD1 (6 bases). Germline V CDR1 and CDR2: MDHEN, SYDVKM. The CDR3 loop spans 16 amino acids. Trimming took 5 bases from V and 0 from J, leaving 14 bases between them. The CDR3 sequence is CASSTRQENSNQPQHF. In DNA form, the CDR3 reads TGTGCCAGCAGTACCCGACAGGAAAATAGCAATCAGCCCCAGCATTTT.

This clonotype was recorded at least ten times. The chain couples TRBV29-1 to TRBJ1-2, with D possibly TRBD1 on 6 matching bases. The CDR3 runs to 12 residues. Germline lookup yields CDR1 SQVTM and CDR2 ANQGSEA. V was clipped by 5 bases and J by 3 bases, with 10 bases between them. The CDR3 nucleotides read TGCAGCGTTCTGGGGGGCGACTATGGCTACACCTTC. This sequence encodes CSVLGGDYGYTF.

At least ten counts were recorded for this clonotype. V gene TRBV6-5 combines with J gene TRBJ1-2; D gene ambiguous. The germline CDR1 and CDR2 sequences are MNHEY and SVGAGI. Trimming shortened V by 4 bases and J by 4 bases, and 10 bases separated the two germline ends. The CDR3 contains 13 residues. The CDR3 sequence: CASSLTAIYGYTF. The CDR3 DNA reads TGTGCCAGCAGTTTGACCGCCATCTATGGCTACACCTTC.

This clonotype was observed many times. V gene TRBV5-6 combines with J gene TRBJ1-2; 8 nucleotides agree with TRBD1. The CDR3 totals 13 residues. Germline CDR1 SGHDT, CDR2 YYEEEE. The V and J ends lost 6 bases and 7 bases, in that order; junction bases with no gene match: 8. The CDR3 region has the DNA TGTGCCAGCACCCTGACAGGGGTCAGTGGCTACACCTTC. As protein: CASTLTGVSGYTF.

This clonotype was counted ten times or more. The J gene is TRBJ2-5, the V gene TRBV6-1; D may be TRBD1 or TRBD2 (6 bases each). Germline V lookup: CDR1 MNHNS, CDR2 SASEGT. Trimming shortened V by 6 bases and J by 5 bases, and 22 bases separated the two germline ends. The CDR3 is 16 amino acids. CDR3 DNA sequence: TGTGCCAGCAGCTTCGAAGCCCAGGGGAGGTGGGAGACCCAGTACTTC. Amino acids: CASSFEAQGRWETQYF.

Ten or more counts support this clonotype. This chain connects TRBV28 to TRBJ2-7; 7 bases are shared with TRBD1. V dropped 5 bases and J dropped 0; count of bases not matched to a gene: 7. The CDR3 runs 15 residues. The germline CDR1 and CDR2 sequences are MDHEN and SYDVKM. CDR3 sequence: CASSPGQQHSYEQYF. In nucleotides, the CDR3 is TGTGCCAGCAGTCCGGGACAGCAACACTCCTACGAGCAGTACTTC.

This clonotype was picked up many times. The chain has TRBV7-2 and TRBJ1-2; D is unresolved. Germline loops: CDR1 SGHTA, CDR2 FQGNSA. The length of the CDR3 is 12 residues. Trimming left V 5 bases short and J 8 bases short, with 12 bases between. CDR3 region: CASSTEGRGYTF. CDR3 DNA: TGTGCCAGCAGCACCGAGGGTAGGGGCTACACCTTC.

This clonotype showed up many times. The chain is built from TRBV20-1 and TRBJ2-7; 16 bases agree with TRBD2. V dropped 5 bases and J dropped 1; count of bases not matched to a gene: 14. The germline CDR1 and CDR2 sequences are DFQATT and SNEGSKA (reference sequence). CDR3 size: 19 residues. The CDR3 is CSAPSGTSGRARGSYEQYF. The CDR3 nucleotides are TGCAGTGCTCCTTCGGGGACTAGCGGGAGGGCGCGGGGGTCCTACGAGCAGTACTTC.

This clonotype was counted at least ten times. The V gene is TRBV15, the J gene TRBJ1-2; D is unclear. CDR1 is LNHNV and CDR2 is YYDKDF in the germline V gene (reference sequence). The CDR3 is 15 amino acids. Trimming stripped 0 bases from V and 4 bases from J, with 12 bases between. In DNA, the CDR3 is TGTGCCACCAGCAGAGACACCCGGGAAATCTATGGCTACACCTTC. Its protein is CATSRDTREIYGYTF.

This clonotype was counted at least ten times. The chain is built from TRBV20-1 and TRBJ1-5; D is unresolved. The length of the CDR3 is 15 residues. Germline loops: CDR1 DFQATT, CDR2 SNEGSKA (reference sequence). V lost 3 bases and J 4 bases, leaving 16 bases between the germline ends. The CDR3 DNA reads as TGCAGTGCTAGTTCCGAAAAGACGGCGAATCAGCCCCAGCATTTT. Translation: CSASSEKTANQPQHF.

This clonotype was recorded many times. The V call is TRBV6-5, the J call TRBJ1-1; 10 bases fit TRBD1. Trimming removed 5 bases from V and 0 bases from J; junction bases left unmatched: 6. The CDR3 extends over 16 amino acids. CDR1 is MNHEY, CDR2 SVGAGI, per germline. DNA of the CDR3: TGTGCCAGCAGTAGAGACAGGGGGCTGATGAACACTGAAGCTTTCTTT. Translating gives CASSRDRGLMNTEAFF.

This clonotype was counted many times. The rearrangement links TRBV7-3 to TRBJ1-6; D call uncertain. CDR1 and CDR2 from the germline V gene are SGHTA and FQGTGA. The V end was cut by 5 bases, the J end by 12 bases, with 14 bases between. The CDR3 loop spans 13 amino acids. CDR3 DNA: TGTGCCAGCAGCCGGGGAACCCTCGAACCCCTCCACTTT. Amino acid sequence: CASSRGTLEPLHF.

This clonotype was detected ten times or more. The rearrangement links TRBV6-1 to TRBJ2-2, with D perhaps TRBD1 or TRBD2 (5 bases each). CDR1 and CDR2 from the germline V gene are MNHNS and SASEGT. The CDR3 contains 14 residues. The V end lost 10 bases, the J end lost 9 bases, and 21 bases lay between the germline ends. The CDR3 coding sequence is TGTGCCACAATGGGACGCCTTGGTGCTTGGGAGCTGTTTTTT. Amino acids: CATMGRLGAWELFF.

The CDR3 region has the DNA TGTGCCAGCAGCGCATCAGGGGCTTGGGTCGAGCAGTACTTC. Its translation: CASSASGAWVEQYF. V and J are TRBV7-9 and TRBJ2-7; TRBD1 is a possible D gene (6 bases). Deletions cut 5 bases from V and 6 bases from J, with 17 bases between. The CDR3 spans 14 residues. CDR1 and CDR2 from the germline V gene are SEHNR and FQNEAQ (reference sequence).

In its sample, this clonotype was seen many times. J is TRBJ2-7 and V is TRBV11-2; 8 nucleotides match TRBD2. The V gene's germline CDR1 is SGHAT and CDR2 FQNNGV. This CDR3 is 14 amino acids long. The ends lost 4 bases at V and 3 bases at J; junction bases unmatched: 5. The CDR3 nucleotides are TGTGCCAGCAGCTGGGTAGCGGGAAACTACGAGCAGTACTTC. Amino acids: CASSWVAGNYEQYF.

The table lists this clonotype with a few counts. The V and J genes are TRBV29-1 and TRBJ2-5; unclear D gene. CDR3 length equals 13 residues. From germline, CDR1 is SQVTM and CDR2 ANQGSEA. V lost 5 bases and J lost 7, with 17 bases in between. CDR3 sequence: CSVSNSATGTQYF. Written as DNA, the CDR3 is TGCAGCGTTTCCAACTCCGCTACGGGGACCCAGTACTTC.

Note on this clonotype: Since the CDR3 does not end with the conserved phenylalanine or tryptophan, this likely comes from a read error. The rearrangement uses TRBV11-1 and TRBJ2-3, with TRBD2 identical over 14 bases. The CDR3 has 18 residues. The germline CDR1 and CDR2 sequences are SGHAT and FQDESV (reference sequence). The V segment lost 5 bases and the J segment 0 bases; nucleotides outside the gene matches: 7. The CDR3 DNA sequence: TGTGCCAGCAGCCCGACCGGGACTAGCGGGAGTAGCACAGATACGCAGTATTGT. Translation: CASSPTGTSGSSTDTQYC.

Comment on this clonotype: Possible read error: a much larger clone is one base away. The chain combines TRBV5-1 with TRBJ1-2, with 10 bases aligning to TRBD1. Germline trimming cut 3 bases from V and 6 bases from J; bases unmatched to any gene: 2. This CDR3 has 13 amino acids. The germline CDR1 and CDR2 sequences are SGHRS and YFSETQ. This CDR3 reads CASSSGQGNGYTF. CDR3 bases: TGCGCCAGCAGCTCGGGACAGGGGAATGGCTACACCTTC. Using reference TRBV5-1 and TRBJ1-2 for the parts outside the CDR3, the full variable domain is KAGVTQTPRYLIKTRGQQVTLSCSPISGHRSVSWYQQTPGQGLQFLFEYFSETQRNKGNFPGRFSGRQFSNSRSEMNVSTLELGDSALYLCASSSGQGNGYTFGSGTRLTVV.

This clonotype was observed many times. The chain has TRBV2 and TRBJ2-7; D ambiguous. The V gene's germline CDR1 is SNHLY and CDR2 FYNNEI. Trimming left V 6 bases short and J 2 bases short, with 11 bases between. The CDR3 has 13 residues. CDR3 sequence reads: CASRPGDAYEQYF. CDR3 sequence (DNA): TGTGCCAGCAGGCCGGGCGACGCCTACGAGCAGTACTTC. Using reference TRBV2 and TRBJ2-7 for the parts outside the CDR3, the full variable domain is EPEVTQTPSHQVTQMGQEVILRCVPISNHLYFYWYRQILGQKVEFLVSFYNNEISEKSEIFDDQFSVERPDGSNFTLKIRSTKLEDSAMYFCASRPGDAYEQYFGPGTRLTVT.

This clonotype occurred many times. This sequence joins TRBV6-1 and TRBJ1-1, with 8 bases lining up with TRBD1. V lost 5 bases to trimming and J lost 8 bases; unmatched junction nucleotides: 10. The CDR3 is 14 residues long. Germline V gene sequence: CDR1 MNHNS, CDR2 SASEGT. The CDR3 spells CASSRPQGAGEAFF. CDR3 DNA sequence: TGTGCCAGCAGTCGCCCTCAGGGGGCGGGCGAAGCTTTCTTT.